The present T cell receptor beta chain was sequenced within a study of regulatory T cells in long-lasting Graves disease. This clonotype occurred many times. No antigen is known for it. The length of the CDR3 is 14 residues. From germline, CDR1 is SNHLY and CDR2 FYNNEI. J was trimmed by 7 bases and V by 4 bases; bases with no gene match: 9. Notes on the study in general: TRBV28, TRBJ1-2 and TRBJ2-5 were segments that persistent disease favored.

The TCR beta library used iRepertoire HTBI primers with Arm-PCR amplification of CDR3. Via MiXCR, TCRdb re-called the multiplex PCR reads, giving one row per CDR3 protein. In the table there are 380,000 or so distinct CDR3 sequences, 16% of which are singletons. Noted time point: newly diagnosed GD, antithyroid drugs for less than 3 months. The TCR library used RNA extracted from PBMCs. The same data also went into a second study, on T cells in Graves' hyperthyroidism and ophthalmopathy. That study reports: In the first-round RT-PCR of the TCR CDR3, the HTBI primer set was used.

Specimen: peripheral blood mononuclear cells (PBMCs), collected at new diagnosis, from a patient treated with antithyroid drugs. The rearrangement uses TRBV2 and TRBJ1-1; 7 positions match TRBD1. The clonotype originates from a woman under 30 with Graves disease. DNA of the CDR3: TGTGCCAGCAGTGTCCTAATCGGGGACAGTGAAGCTTTCTTT. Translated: CASSVLIGDSEAFF.